This TCR beta chain was profiled in a study of shared clonotypes between healthy human individuals. Study summary: There were three CD4 naive, three CD4 memory, two CD8 naive and one CD8 memory plates per donor.

CD45RA-negative memory and CD45RA+ naive subsets were split from the CD4+ cells. Sequencing was performed with immunoSEQ multiplex PCR; in TCRdb, only in-frame clones are kept and a portion is missing. In the table there are 1,400,000 or so clones, less than 99% of which are singletons. Germline CDR1 and CDR2: SNHLY and FYNNEI. The CDR3 loop spans 13 amino acids. V was trimmed by 6 bases and J by 3 bases, leaving 12 bases between them. Specimen: naive CD4+ T cells sorted from blood. Subset reported: CD45RA+ positively selected. The TCR comes from a man aged 30 to 45 in good health. V usage is TRBV2 and J usage is TRBJ2-7; unclear D gene. CDR3 coding DNA: TGTGCCAGCAGATCGAGGCTTTACTACGAGCAGTACTTC. Translated: CASRSRLYYEQYF.